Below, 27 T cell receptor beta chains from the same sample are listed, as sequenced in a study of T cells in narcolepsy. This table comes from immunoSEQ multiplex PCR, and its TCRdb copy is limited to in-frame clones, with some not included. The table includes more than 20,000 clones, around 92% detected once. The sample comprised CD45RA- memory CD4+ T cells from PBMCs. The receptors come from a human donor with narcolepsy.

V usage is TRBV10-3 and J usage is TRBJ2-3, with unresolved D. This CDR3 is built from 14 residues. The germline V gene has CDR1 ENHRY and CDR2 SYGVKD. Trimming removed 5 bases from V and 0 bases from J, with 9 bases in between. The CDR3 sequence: CAISPLTSTDTQYF. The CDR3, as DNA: TGTGCCATCAGTCCCCTAACTAGCACAGATACGCAGTATTTT.

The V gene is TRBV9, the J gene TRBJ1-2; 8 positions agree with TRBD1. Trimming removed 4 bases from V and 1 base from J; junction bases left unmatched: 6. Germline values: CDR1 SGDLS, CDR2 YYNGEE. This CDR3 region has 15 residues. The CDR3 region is CASSPRTGNNYGYTF. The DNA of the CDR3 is TGTGCCAGCAGCCCCCGGACAGGGAATAACTATGGCTACACCTTC.

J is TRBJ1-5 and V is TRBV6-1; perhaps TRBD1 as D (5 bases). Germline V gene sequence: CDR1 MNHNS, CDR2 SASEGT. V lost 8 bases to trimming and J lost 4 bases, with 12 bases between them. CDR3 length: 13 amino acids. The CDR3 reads CASSGRLNQPQHF. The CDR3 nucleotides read TGTGCCAGCTCGGGACGGCTGAATCAGCCCCAGCATTTT.

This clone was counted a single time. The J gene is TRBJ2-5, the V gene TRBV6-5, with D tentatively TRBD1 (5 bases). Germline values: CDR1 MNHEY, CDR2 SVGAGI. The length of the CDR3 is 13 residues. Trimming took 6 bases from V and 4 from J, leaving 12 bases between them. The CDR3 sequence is CASRTLRAETQYF. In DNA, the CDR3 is TGTGCCAGCAGAACCCTCAGGGCAGAGACCCAGTACTTC.

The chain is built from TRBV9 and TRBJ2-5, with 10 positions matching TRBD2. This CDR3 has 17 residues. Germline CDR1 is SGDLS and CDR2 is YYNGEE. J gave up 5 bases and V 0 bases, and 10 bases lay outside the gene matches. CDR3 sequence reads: CASSVEGLAGEGETQYF. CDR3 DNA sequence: TGTGCCAGCAGCGTAGAAGGTCTAGCGGGAGAGGGTGAGACCCAGTACTTC.

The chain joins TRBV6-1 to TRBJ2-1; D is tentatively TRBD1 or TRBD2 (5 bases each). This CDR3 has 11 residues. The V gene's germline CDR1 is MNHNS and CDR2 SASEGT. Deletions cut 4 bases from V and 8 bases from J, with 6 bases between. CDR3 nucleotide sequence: TGTGCCAGCAGTGTGGGGGATGAGCAGTTCTTC. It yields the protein CASSVGDEQFF.

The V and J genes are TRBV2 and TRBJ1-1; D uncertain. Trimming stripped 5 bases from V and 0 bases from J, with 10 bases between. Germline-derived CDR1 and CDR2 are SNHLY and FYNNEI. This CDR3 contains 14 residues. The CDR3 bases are TGTGCCAGCAGTCCCGTTACAGTGAACACTGAAGCTTTCTTT. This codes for CASSPVTVNTEAFF.

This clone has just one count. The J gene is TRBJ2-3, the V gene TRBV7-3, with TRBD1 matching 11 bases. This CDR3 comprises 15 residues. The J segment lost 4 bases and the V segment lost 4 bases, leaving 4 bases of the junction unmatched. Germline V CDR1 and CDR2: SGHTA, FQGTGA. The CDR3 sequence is CASSSGQGAADTQYF. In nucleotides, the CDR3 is TGTGCCAGCAGCTCCGGACAGGGGGCCGCAGATACGCAGTATTTT.

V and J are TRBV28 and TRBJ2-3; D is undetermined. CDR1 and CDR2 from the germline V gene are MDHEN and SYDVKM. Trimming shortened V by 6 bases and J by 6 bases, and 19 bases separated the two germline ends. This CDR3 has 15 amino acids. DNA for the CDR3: TGTGCCAGCAGCCGTGACATCGGGTCCGCCGATACGCAGTATTTT. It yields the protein CASSRDIGSADTQYF.

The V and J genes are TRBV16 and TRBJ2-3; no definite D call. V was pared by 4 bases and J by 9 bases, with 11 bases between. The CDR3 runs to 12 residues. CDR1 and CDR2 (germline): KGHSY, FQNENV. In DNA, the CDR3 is TGTGCCAGCAGCCCCTCAGCAAGGACGCAGTATTTT. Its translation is CASSPSARTQYF.

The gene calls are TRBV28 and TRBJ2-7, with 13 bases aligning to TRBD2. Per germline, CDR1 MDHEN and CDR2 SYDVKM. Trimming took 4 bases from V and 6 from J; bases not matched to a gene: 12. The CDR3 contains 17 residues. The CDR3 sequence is CASSSAPGLAGVSEQYF. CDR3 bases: TGTGCCAGCAGTTCGGCTCCTGGACTAGCGGGAGTTTCCGAGCAGTACTTC.

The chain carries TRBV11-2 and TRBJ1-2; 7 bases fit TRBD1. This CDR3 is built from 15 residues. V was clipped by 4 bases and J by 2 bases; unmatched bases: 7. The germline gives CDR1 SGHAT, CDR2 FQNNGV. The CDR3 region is CASSSRQGGNYGYTF. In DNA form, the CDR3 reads TGTGCCAGCAGCTCACGACAGGGAGGGAACTATGGCTACACCTTC.

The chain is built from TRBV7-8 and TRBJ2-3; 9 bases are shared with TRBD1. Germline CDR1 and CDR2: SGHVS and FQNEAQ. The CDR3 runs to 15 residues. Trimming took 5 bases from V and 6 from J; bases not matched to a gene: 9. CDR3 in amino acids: CASSIGTGNSDTQYF. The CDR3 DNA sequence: TGTGCCAGCAGCATCGGGACAGGGAACTCGGATACGCAGTATTTT.

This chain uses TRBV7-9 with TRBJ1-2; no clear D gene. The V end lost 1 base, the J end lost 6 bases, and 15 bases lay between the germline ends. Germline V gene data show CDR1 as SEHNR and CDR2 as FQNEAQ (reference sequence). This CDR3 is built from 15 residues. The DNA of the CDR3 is TGTGCCAGCAGCTTAGGAAAGGGAAGATTACATGGCTACACCTTC. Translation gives CASSLGKGRLHGYTF.

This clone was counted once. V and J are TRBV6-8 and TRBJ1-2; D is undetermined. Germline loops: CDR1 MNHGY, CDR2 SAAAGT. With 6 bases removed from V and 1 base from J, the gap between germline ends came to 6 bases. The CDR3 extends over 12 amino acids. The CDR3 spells CASSQDNYGYTF. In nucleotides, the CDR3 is TGTGCCAGCAGCCAGGATAACTATGGCTACACCTTC.

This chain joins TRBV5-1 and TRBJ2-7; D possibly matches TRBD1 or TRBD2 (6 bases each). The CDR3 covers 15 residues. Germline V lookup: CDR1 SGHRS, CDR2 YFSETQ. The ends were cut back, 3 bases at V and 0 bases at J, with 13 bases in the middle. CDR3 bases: TGCGCCAGCAGCTCCGGAGGGGGGAGCTCCTACGAGCAGTACTTC. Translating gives CASSSGGGSSYEQYF.

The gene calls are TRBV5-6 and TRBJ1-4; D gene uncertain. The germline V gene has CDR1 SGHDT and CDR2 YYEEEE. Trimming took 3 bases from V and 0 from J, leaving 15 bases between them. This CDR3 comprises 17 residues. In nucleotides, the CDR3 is TGTGCCAGCAGCTCCCCACTGGACGGTGCAACTAATGAAAAACTGTTTTTT. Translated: CASSSPLDGATNEKLFF.

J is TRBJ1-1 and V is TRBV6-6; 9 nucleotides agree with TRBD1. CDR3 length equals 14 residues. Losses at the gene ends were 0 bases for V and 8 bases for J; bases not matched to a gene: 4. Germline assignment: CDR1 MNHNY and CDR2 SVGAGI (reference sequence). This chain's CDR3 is CASSYSYGTGEAFF. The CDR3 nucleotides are TGTGCCAGCAGTTACTCGTACGGGACAGGGGAAGCTTTCTTT.

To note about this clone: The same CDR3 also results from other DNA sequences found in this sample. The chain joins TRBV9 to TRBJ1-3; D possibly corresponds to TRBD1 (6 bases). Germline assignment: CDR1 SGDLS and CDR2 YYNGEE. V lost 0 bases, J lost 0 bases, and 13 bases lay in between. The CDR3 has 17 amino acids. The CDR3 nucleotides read TGTGCCAGCAGCGTAGGACTAACAGGGCCCTCTGGAAACACCATATATTTT. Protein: CASSVGLTGPSGNTIYF.

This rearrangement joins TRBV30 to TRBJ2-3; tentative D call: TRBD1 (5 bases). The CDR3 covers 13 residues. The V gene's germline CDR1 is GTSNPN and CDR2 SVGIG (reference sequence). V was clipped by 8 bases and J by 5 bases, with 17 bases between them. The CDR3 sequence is CAGDRRQGDTQYF. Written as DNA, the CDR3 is TGTGCCGGAGACCGCCGGCAGGGAGATACGCAGTATTTT.

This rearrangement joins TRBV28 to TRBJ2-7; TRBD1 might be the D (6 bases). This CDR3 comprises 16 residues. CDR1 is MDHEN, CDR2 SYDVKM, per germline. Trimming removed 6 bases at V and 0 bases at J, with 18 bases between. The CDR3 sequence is CASSHRDPALSYEQYF. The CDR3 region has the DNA TGTGCCAGCAGCCACAGGGATCCGGCCCTCTCCTACGAGCAGTACTTC.

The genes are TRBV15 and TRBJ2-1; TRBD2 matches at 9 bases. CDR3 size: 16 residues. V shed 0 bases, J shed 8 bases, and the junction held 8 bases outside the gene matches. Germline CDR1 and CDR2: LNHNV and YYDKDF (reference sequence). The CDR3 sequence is CATSRELAGPGDEQFF. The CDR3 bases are TGTGCCACCAGCAGAGAGCTAGCGGGGCCTGGGGATGAGCAGTTCTTC.

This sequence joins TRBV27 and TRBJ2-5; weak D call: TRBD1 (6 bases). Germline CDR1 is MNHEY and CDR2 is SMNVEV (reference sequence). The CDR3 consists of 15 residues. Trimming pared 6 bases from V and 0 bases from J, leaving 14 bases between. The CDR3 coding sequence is TGTGCCAGCAGGCCGGGACAAGGGTACCAAGAGACCCAGTACTTC. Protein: CASRPGQGYQETQYF.

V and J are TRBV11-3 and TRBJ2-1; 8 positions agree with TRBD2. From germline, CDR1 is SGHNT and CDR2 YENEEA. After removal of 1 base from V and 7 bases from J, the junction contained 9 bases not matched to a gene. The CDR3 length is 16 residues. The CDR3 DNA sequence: TGTGCCAGCAGCTTAGGGGGGCTAGCGGGTCAAAATGAGCAGTTCTTC. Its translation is CASSLGGLAGQNEQFF.

CDR3 residues: CASNPDLGGEQYF. The DNA for the CDR3 is TGTGCCAGCAACCCCGACCTGGGGGGGGAGCAGTACTTC. The chain couples TRBV6-5 to TRBJ2-7; TRBD2 aligns across 7 bases. The ends lost 7 bases at V and 7 bases at J; junction bases unmatched: 10. From germline, CDR1 is MNHEY and CDR2 SVGAGI. The CDR3 covers 13 residues.

CDR3: CANIFRSSTPSQSGRSSYNEQFF. The CDR3 region has the DNA TGTGCCAACATTTTTCGGAGTAGCACTCCCTCACAAAGCGGGAGGAGCTCCTACAATGAGCAGTTCTTC. The V and J genes are TRBV9 and TRBJ2-1; 9 nucleotides line up with TRBD2. The CDR3 has 23 residues. The J segment lost 0 bases and the V segment lost 9 bases, leaving 31 bases of the junction unmatched. Germline loops: CDR1 SGDLS, CDR2 YYNGEE.

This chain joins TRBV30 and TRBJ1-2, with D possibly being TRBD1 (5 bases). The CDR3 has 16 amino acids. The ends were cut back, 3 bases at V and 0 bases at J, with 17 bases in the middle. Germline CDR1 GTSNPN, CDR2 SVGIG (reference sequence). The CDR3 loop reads CAWRNREQGANYGYTF. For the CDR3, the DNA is TGTGCCTGGAGAAATAGGGAGCAGGGAGCTAACTATGGCTACACCTTC.